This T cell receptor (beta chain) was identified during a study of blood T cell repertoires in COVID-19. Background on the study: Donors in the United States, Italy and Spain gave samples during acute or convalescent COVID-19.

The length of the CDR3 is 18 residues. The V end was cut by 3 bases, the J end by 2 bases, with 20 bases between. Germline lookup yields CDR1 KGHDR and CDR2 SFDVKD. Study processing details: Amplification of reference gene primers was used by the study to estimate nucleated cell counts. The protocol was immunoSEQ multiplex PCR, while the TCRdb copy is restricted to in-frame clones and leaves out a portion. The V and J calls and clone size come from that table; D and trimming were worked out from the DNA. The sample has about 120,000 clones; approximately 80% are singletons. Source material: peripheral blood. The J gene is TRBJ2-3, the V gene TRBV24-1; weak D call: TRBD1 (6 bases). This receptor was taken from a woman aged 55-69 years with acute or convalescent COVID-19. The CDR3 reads CATSDPIVFGTSTDTQYF. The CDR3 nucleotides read TGTGCCACCAGTGATCCCATTGTCTTTGGGACATCCACAGATACGCAGTATTTT.